The TCR beta chain under discussion was sequenced for a study of blood T cell repertoires in COVID-19. Study-wide context: The cDNA or gDNA used as material had been derived from T cells, B-cell-depleted T cells, or PBMCs.

The CDR3 extends over 13 amino acids. After removal of 6 bases from V and 9 bases from J, the junction contained 8 bases not matched to a gene. CDR1 MNHEY and CDR2 SVGAGI come from the germline V gene. Data came from immunoSEQ multiplex PCR; TCRdb stores just in-frame clones and leaves some out. The sample consists of about 250,000 clones, approximately 89% of them appearing once. This TCR derives from a woman in her twenties or thirties with COVID-19, enrolled during active disease. The sequencing input was peripheral blood. This chain uses TRBV6-5 with TRBJ2-1; 7 bases are a match to TRBD1. CDR3 sequence: CASSGTARGEQFF. The DNA for the CDR3 is TGTGCCAGCAGCGGGACAGCTCGGGGTGAGCAGTTCTTC.